This T cell receptor (beta chain) stems from a study of neurological immune-mediated disorders (dated by TCRdb to between 2018 and 2020). Study-wide context: Of the 35 or so multiple sclerosis patients, about 30 had relapsing-remitting MS and 3 had secondary progressive MS. The cohort comprised around 70 subjects: roughly 15 HAM/TSP patients, 35 or so multiple sclerosis patients and around 20 healthy controls. Using UMI-based sequencing, the study compared peripheral blood TCR-beta repertoires from patients with HTLV-I-associated myelopathy (HAM/TSP), patients with multiple sclerosis, and healthy controls. The 90 to 120 TCR-beta libraries covered PBMC samples along with longitudinal samples, technical triplicates, and paired sorted CD4+ and CD8+ T-cell subsets. Points the paper makes about the study in general: The highest TCR clonal expansion was observed in HAM/TSP patients, whereas the lowest was observed in MS patients, even when compared with healthy controls. Repertoires from 18 of 34 MS patients were grouped by phylogenetic analysis into a cluster of related CDR3 sequences, suggesting a possible repertoire-level signature. The MS cluster was not associated with any clinical or MRI features, and the authors stated that larger cohorts are needed. No identical CDR3 amino acid sequences were shared among expanded clones across subjects, suggesting private TCR-beta repertoires in all groups.

To synthesize cDNA, template-switch 5'RACE was performed with a primer carrying a 10-nucleotide random unique molecular identifier so that each TCR transcript was tagged. Each sequencing run produced over 160 million TCR-beta sequences covering 15-18 subjects. The RNeasy kit was used to extract total RNA. TCR-beta VDJ regions were amplified with primers for the TCR constant region and the 5'RACE anchor, using the KAPA Real-time Library Amplification kit. Sample indexes and Illumina adaptors were added in a first PCR, and a second PCR then increased library yield. After Ampure bead purification, the TCR product of roughly 650 bp was size-selected on a 2% E-gel SizeSelection system. Before pooling, library quality was assessed on a Bioanalyzer, concentration was determined with Qubit, and library quantification was performed with the Kapa Library Quantification kit. An Illumina HiSeq 2500 sequenced the libraries paired-end 2 x 150 bp. To increase sequence diversity, about 25-31% phiX was spiked into each library pool. In the paper's pipeline: Quality-filtered reads were processed with the UMI-based MiGEC pipeline, and over 75% of raw TCR sequences were removed by the MiGEC pipeline during error correction. IMGT germline references were used for aligning VDJ genes, and each clonotype was defined as a unique CDR3 amino acid sequence together with its V-J genes. Clonal expansion, Shannon diversity and CDR3 relatedness (CalcPairwiseDistances, ClusterSamples) were evaluated with VDJtools, and phylogenetic trees were built with CLCbio workbench. Clones with at least 8 unique UMIs were defined as expanded, with this threshold being based on coefficient-of-variation modelling across technical triplicates. Through fastp at Q25 and MiXCR, TCRdb rebuilt clones from the public reads, retaining in-frame beta chains. Identical CDR3 proteins give one entry, which carries the most common genes and DNA. It is TCRdb's table, rather than the study itself, that gives the V and J calls and clone size. This sample is represented by 40,000 or so distinct CDR3 sequences; 2% to 2.5% of them were singletons. The ten largest clones take up 9.5% to 15% of the sample.

Unsorted PBMC libraries were generated from 2 million PBMCs stored in RNAlater at -80 °C until RNA extraction. The multiple sclerosis patients were enrolled in a US clinical protocol that evaluated disease progression with magnetic resonance imaging. PBMCs were separated from peripheral blood using Ficoll-Hypaque density gradient centrifugation and then cryopreserved in liquid nitrogen. From cysteine to phenylalanine, the CDR3 is 15 amino acids long. Left in the record is the CDR3 DNA by itself, 45 bases read in frame from the first base. Reading the germline V gene (reference sequence) gives CDR1 MNHEY and CDR2 SMNVEV. The V end gives up 6 bases and the J end 4 bases, leaving 11 bases in the junction not matched to a gene. This clonotype has at least ten counts. Its antigen is still unknown. No base-level quality is on record; no much larger clone is a single base apart.

The sequencing input was PBMCs. The chain was built from TRBV27 and TRBJ1-1; 7 nucleotides in the junction match TRBD1. This TCR came from a man aged 30 to 45 with multiple sclerosis. The CDR3 protein: CASSVRQGFGTEAFF. The DNA is TGTGCCAGCAGCGTTAGACAGGGCTTTGGCACTGAAGCTTTCTTT.